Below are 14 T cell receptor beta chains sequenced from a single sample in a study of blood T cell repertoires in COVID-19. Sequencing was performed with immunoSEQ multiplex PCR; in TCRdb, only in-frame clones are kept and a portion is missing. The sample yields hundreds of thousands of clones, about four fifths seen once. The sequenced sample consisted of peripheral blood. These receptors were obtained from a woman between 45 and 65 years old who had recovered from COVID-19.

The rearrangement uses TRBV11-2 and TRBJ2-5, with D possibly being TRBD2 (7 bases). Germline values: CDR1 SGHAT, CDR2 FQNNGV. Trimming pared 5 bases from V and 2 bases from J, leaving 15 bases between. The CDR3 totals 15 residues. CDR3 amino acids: CASSPGGPLQETQYF. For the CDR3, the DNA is TGTGCCAGCAGCCCCGGGGGGCCGTTACAAGAGACCCAGTACTTC.

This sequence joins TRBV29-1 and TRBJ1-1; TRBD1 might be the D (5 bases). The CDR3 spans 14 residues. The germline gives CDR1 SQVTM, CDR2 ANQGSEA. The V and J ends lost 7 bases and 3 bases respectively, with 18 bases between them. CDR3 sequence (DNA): TGCAGCGCCCTACAAGGGGCAGGCGACACTGAAGCTTTCTTT. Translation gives CSALQGAGDTEAFF.

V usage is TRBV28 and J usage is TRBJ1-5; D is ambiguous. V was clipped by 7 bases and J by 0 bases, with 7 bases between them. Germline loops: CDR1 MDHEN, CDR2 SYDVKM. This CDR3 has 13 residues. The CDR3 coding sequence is TGTGCCAGCATCCGGTATAGCAATCAGCCCCAGCATTTT. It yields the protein CASIRYSNQPQHF. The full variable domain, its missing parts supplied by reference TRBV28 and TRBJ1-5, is DVKVTQSSRYLVKRTGEKVFLECVQDMDHENMFWYRQDPGLGLRLIYFSYDVKMKEKGDIPEGYSVSREKKERFSLILESASTNQTSMYLCASIRYSNQPQHFGDGTRLSIL.

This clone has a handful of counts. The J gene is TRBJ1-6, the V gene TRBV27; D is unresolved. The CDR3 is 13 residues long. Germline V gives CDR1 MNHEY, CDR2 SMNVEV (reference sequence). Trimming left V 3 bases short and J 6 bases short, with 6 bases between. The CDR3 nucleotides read TGTGCCAGCAGTTTCGAGGGTAATTCACCCCTCCACTTT. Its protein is CASSFEGNSPLHF.

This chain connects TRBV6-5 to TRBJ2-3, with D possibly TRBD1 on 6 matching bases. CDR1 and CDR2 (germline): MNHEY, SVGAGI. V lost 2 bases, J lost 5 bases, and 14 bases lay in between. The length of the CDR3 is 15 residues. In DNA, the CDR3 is TGTGCCAGCAGTTACCCTTCACAGGGAAAAGATACGCAGTATTTT. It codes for CASSYPSQGKDTQYF.

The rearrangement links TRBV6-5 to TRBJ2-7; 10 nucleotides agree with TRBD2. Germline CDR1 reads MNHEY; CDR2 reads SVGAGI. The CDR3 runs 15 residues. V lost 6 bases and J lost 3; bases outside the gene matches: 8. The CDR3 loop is CASRRTSGAFYEQYF. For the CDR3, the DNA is TGTGCCAGCAGGAGGACTAGCGGAGCTTTCTACGAGCAGTACTTC.

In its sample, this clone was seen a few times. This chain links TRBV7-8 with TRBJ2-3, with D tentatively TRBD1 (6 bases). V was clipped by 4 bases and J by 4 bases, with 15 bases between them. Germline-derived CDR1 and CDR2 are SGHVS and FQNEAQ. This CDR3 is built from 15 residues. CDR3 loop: CASSSGVQASDTQYF. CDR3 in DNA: TGTGCCAGCAGCTCAGGGGTCCAGGCATCAGATACGCAGTATTTT. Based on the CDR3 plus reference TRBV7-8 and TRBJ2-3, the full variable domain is GAGVSQSPRYKVAKRGQDVALRCDPISGHVSLFWYQQALGQGPEFLTYFQNEAQLDKSGLPSDRFFAERPEGSVSTLKIQRTQQEDSAVYLCASSSGVQASDTQYFGPGTRLTVL.

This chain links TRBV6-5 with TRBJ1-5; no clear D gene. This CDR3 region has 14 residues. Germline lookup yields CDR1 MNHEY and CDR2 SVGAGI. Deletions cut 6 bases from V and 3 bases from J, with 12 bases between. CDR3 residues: CASSIHSFNQPQHF. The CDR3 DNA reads TGTGCCAGCAGCATCCACAGTTTCAATCAGCCCCAGCATTTT.

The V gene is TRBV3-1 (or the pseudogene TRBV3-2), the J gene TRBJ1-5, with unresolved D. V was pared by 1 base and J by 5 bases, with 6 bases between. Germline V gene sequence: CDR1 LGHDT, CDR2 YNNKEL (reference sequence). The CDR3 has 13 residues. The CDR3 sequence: CASSQVFYQPQHF. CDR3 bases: TGTGCCAGCAGCCAAGTCTTTTATCAGCCCCAGCATTTT.

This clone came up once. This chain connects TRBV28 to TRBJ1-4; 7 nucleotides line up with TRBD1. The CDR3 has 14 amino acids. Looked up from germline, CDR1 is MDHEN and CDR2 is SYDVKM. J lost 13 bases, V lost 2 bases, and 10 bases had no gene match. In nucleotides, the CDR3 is TGTGCCAGCAGTTTAAGCAGGGGGAGTGAGGCACTGTTTTTT. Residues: CASSLSRGSEALFF.

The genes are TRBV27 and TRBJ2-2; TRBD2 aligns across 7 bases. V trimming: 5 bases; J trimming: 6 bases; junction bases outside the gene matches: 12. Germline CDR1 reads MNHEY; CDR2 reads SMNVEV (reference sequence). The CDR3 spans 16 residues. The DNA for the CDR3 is TGTGCCAGCAGTGGGACTTCGAGCGGGAAGTCCGGGGAGCTGTTTTTT. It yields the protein CASSGTSSGKSGELFF.

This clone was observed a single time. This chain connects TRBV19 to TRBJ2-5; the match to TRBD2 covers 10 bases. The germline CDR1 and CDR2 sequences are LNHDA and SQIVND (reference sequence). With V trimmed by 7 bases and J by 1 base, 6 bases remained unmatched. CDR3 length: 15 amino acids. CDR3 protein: CASNQAGGAQETQYF. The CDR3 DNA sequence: TGTGCCAGTAACCAAGCGGGAGGGGCCCAAGAGACCCAGTACTTC. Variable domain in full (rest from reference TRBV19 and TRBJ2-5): DGGITQSPKYLFRKEGQNVTLSCEQNLNHDAMYWYRQDPGQGLRLIYYSQIVNDFQKGDIAEGYSVSREKKESFPLTVTSAQKNPTAFYLCASNQAGGAQETQYFGPGTRLLVL.

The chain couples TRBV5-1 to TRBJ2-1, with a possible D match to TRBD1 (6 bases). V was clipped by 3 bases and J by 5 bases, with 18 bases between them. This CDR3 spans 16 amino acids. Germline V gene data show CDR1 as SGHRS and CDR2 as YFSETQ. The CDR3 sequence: CASSWPRQEEHNEQFF. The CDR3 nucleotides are TGCGCCAGCAGCTGGCCGCGACAGGAGGAACACAATGAGCAGTTCTTC.

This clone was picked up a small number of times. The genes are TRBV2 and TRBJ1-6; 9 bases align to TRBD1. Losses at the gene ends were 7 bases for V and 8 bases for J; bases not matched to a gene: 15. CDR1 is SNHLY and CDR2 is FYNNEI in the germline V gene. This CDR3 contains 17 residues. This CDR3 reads CASTQDRGFATHSPLHF. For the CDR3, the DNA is TGTGCCAGCACCCAGGACAGGGGATTCGCGACCCATTCACCCCTCCACTTT.